A selection of T cell receptor beta chains follows, all from one sample in a study of a mutant IDH1 vaccine in newly diagnosed glioma. Method: immunoSEQ multiplex PCR; TCRdb's copy keeps in-frame clones and lacks some. The table has approximately 44,000 clones, approximately 84% seen once. Their target antigens are unknown. Material: PBMCs, obtained from a glioma patient whose treatment included an IDH1 peptide vaccine. The receptors originated from a young woman with glioma. Some clones in this sample may be carry-over from other donors' samples. Each CDR3 is given with its conserved first and last residue. Each record gives: V gene, CDR3 length, CDR3 protein.

v_gene: TRBV27
len: 15
CDR3aa: CASSSGTSGAYEQYF

v_gene: TRBV27
len: 13
CDR3aa: CASSLTPHYEQYF

v_gene: TRBV6-5
len: 14
CDR3aa: CASSDREVWSEQYF

v_gene: TRBV29-1
len: 12
CDR3aa: CSVEDQNTEAFF

v_gene: TRBV5-4
len: 14
CDR3aa: CASSTRDRTDTQYF

v_gene: TRBV4-2
len: 16
CDR3aa: CASSPFDGGTREKLFF

v_gene: TRBV27
len: 14
CDR3aa: CASGGTGTPYEQYF

v_gene: TRBV5-8
len: 11
CDR3aa: CASSFTETQYF

v_gene: TRBV5-6
len: 16
CDR3aa: CASSLDRGLHSGELFF

v_gene: TRBV5-1
len: 15
CDR3aa: CASSWGWGIGDTQYF

v_gene: TRBV11-3
len: 12
CDR3aa: CASSQNTYEQYF

v_gene: TRBV18
len: 16
CDR3aa: CASSPRSSGAREKLFF

v_gene: TRBV13
len: 17
CDR3aa: CASSRRSEGGNTGELFF

v_gene: TRBV30
len: 13
CDR3aa: CAWSGLSGNEQFF

v_gene: TRBV29-1
len: 14
CDR3aa: CSVEEGTVNTEAFF

v_gene: TRBV5-6
len: 15
CDR3aa: CASSVGQVPNTEAFF

v_gene: TRBV4-1
len: 17
CDR3aa: CASRGLLAGVVPGELFF

v_gene: TRBV6-5
len: 15
CDR3aa: CASSYFARGTDTQYF

v_gene: TRBV4-1
len: 16
CDR3aa: CASSQDGTGSTDTQYF

v_gene: TRBV5-1
len: 17
CDR3aa: CASRAREGRLNTGELFF

v_gene: TRBV6-1
len: 16
CDR3aa: CASSAMTGTMNTEAFF

v_gene: TRBV7-9
len: 15
CDR3aa: CASSLGSRTNEKLFF

v_gene: TRBV19
len: 13
CDR3aa: CASSIAGSDTQYF

v_gene: TRBV19
len: 12
CDR3aa: CASSASPYGYTF

v_gene: TRBV21-1
len: 14
CDR3aa: CASSKNGPAYTQYF

v_gene: TRBV10-2
len: 14
CDR3aa: CASRISPPGDTQYF

v_gene: TRBV4-2
len: 17
CDR3aa: CASSQDPGLALSNEQFF

v_gene: TRBV4-3
len: 16
CDR3aa: CASSQEARGRGEKLFF

v_gene: TRBV10-3
len: 14
CDR3aa: CAISEEGTNTEAFF

v_gene: TRBV5-1
len: 14
CDR3aa: CASSLVGGVETQYF

v_gene: TRBV6-5
len: 15
CDR3aa: CASSTHGGANTEAFF

v_gene: TRBV10-3
len: 14
CDR3aa: CAIYLGTANTEAFF

v_gene: TRBV5-4
len: 16
CDR3aa: CASTTRARSGNTEAFF

v_gene: TRBV7-2
len: 14
CDR3aa: CASSLGFTNYGYTF

v_gene: TRBV6-5
len: 13
CDR3aa: CASSETVAYEQYF

v_gene: TRBV30
len: 14
CDR3aa: CAWNGGALGTEAFF

v_gene: TRBV6-6
len: 13
CDR3aa: CASSPAPNYGYTF

v_gene: TRBV14
len: 15
CDR3aa: CASSQAGGPTGELFF

v_gene: TRBV19
len: 17
CDR3aa: CASSRILGGAANYGYTF

v_gene: TRBV5-5
len: 16
CDR3aa: CASSLDRTGGRYEQYF

v_gene: TRBV19
len: 13
CDR3aa: CASKGGAAGELFF

v_gene: TRBV27
len: 12
CDR3aa: CASSYPQGKAFF

v_gene: TRBV19
len: 14
CDR3aa: CASSRDRGPYEQYF

v_gene: TRBV5-1
len: 14
CDR3aa: CASSLDQAGNTIYF

v_gene: TRBV7-2
len: 16
CDR3aa: CASSLGPTTNTGELFF

v_gene: TRBV4-1
len: 15
CDR3aa: CASRETGLDSSEQFF

v_gene: TRBV9
len: 16
CDR3aa: CASSALGTGANYGYTF

v_gene: TRBV6-4
len: 17
CDR3aa: CASSPPRSPGLTYEQYF

v_gene: TRBV5-1
len: 16
CDR3aa: CASSLSGRLDTGELFF